The 6 T cell receptor beta chains below were found in one sample sequenced in a study of blood T cell repertoires in COVID-19. The repertoire was sequenced with immunoSEQ multiplex PCR; TCRdb's copy has only in-frame clones and lacks some. The sample gives approximately 160,000 clones, approximately 87% of which show up once; approximately 4% is in the top ten. Sequencing used peripheral blood. These receptors all come from a woman in her 70s with acute or convalescent COVID-19.

This chain joins TRBV20-1 and TRBJ1-1; D remains unclear. V was clipped by 6 bases and J by 1 base, with 6 bases between them. Germline assignment: CDR1 DFQATT and CDR2 SNEGSKA (reference sequence). There are 11 residues in the CDR3. The CDR3 sequence is CSANKNTEAFF. The CDR3 nucleotides are TGCAGTGCGAACAAGAACACTGAAGCTTTCTTT.

This chain links TRBV6-6 with TRBJ2-7; 9 bases agree with TRBD2. Per the germline V gene, CDR1 is MNHNY and CDR2 is SVGAGI (reference sequence). J gave up 0 bases and V 5 bases, and 8 bases lay outside the gene matches. The CDR3 is 16 amino acids. CDR3 nucleotide sequence: TGTGCCAGCAGTCGAACGCTTAGCGGGAGCTCCTACGAGCAGTACTTC. This sequence encodes CASSRTLSGSSYEQYF.

This chain joins TRBV18 and TRBJ2-1, with D possibly being TRBD1 (5 bases). This CDR3 region has 15 residues. V was cut by 2 bases and J by 2 bases, with 10 bases left in between. Germline CDR1 KGHSH, CDR2 LQKENI. The CDR3 DNA sequence: TGTGCCAGCTCACCATCGCAGGGTGCCTACAATGAGCAGTTCTTC. Its translation: CASSPSQGAYNEQFF.

The V and J genes are TRBV27 and TRBJ2-2; 8 bases match TRBD1. This CDR3 has 16 residues. Unmatched junction bases numbered 6, after V lost 6 bases and J lost 0 bases. The germline V gene has CDR1 MNHEY and CDR2 SMNVEV (reference sequence). The CDR3, as DNA: TGTGCCAGCAGGTTAACAGGGGGGACGAACACCGGGGAGCTGTTTTTT. Translation gives CASRLTGGTNTGELFF.

The chain uses TRBV6-1 and TRBJ2-7, with TRBD1 identical over 11 bases. The CDR3 runs to 17 residues. Germline lookup yields CDR1 MNHNS and CDR2 SASEGT. V was clipped by 4 bases and J by 4 bases; unmatched bases: 12. CDR3 loop: CASSAKSGQGALYEQYF. The CDR3 coding sequence is TGTGCCAGCAGTGCCAAAAGTGGACAGGGGGCTTTATACGAGCAGTACTTC.

The chain has TRBV5-1 and TRBJ1-2, with TRBD1 matching over 7 bases. The CDR3 length is 17 residues. Trimming removed 0 bases from V and 0 bases from J; junction bases left unmatched: 8. CDR1 and CDR2 from the germline V gene are SGHRS and YFSETQ. The CDR3 reads CASSLAGGGGTNYGYTF. CDR3 sequence (DNA): TGCGCCAGCAGCTTGGCCGGAGGGGGCGGAACTAACTATGGCTACACCTTC.